Listed below are T cell receptor beta chains from one sample, sequenced in a study of shared clonotypes between healthy human individuals. Libraries were prepared by immunoSEQ multiplex PCR; TCRdb keeps only in-frame clonotypes and omits some of them. Among around 2,000,000 clones listed, about 92% were seen once. Material for sequencing was naive CD8+ T cells from PBMCs. These receptors were taken from a man aged 18 to 29 in good health. Some clones in this sample may be carry-over from other donors' samples. The CDR3 runs from the conserved cysteine through the conserved F or W. Fields, in order: J gene, V gene, D gene, CDR3 length, clone size, CDR3 protein, CDR3 DNA. The D gene is left open where the match is weak. Clone size, where shown, is once, few, many, or a class for clones that have expanded.

j_call: TRBJ1-5; v_call: TRBV7-2; d_call: .; cdr3_length: 14; clone_size: .; cdr3_aa: CASSLRSNNQPQHF; cdr3_nt: TGTGCCAGCAGCCTCAGAAGCAACAATCAGCCCCAGCATTTT
j_call: TRBJ2-5; v_call: TRBV27; d_call: .; cdr3_length: 14; clone_size: .; cdr3_aa: CASSLIAGQETQYF; cdr3_nt: TGTGCCAGCAGTTTAATCGCAGGCCAAGAGACCCAGTACTTC
j_call: TRBJ2-5; v_call: TRBV2; d_call: .; cdr3_length: 16; clone_size: .; cdr3_aa: CASSEFGTRDVETQYF; cdr3_nt: TGTGCCAGCAGTGAATTTGGGACGAGGGATGTAGAGACCCAGTACTTC
j_call: TRBJ1-2; v_call: TRBV6-1; d_call: .; cdr3_length: 14; clone_size: .; cdr3_aa: CASSGGNVNYGYTF; cdr3_nt: TGTGCCAGCAGTGGTGGCAACGTAAACTATGGCTACACCTTC
j_call: TRBJ2-1; v_call: TRBV27; d_call: .; cdr3_length: 12; clone_size: .; cdr3_aa: CASSFRLNEQFF; cdr3_nt: TGTGCCAGCAGTTTCCGTCTCAATGAGCAGTTCTTC
j_call: TRBJ2-7; v_call: TRBV27; d_call: TRBD1; cdr3_length: 15; clone_size: .; cdr3_aa: CASSPRDRGFYEQYF; cdr3_nt: TGTGCCAGCAGTCCCCGGGACAGGGGATTCTACGAGCAGTACTTC
j_call: TRBJ1-1; v_call: TRBV14; d_call: .; cdr3_length: 14; clone_size: .; cdr3_aa: CASSYGHLSTEAFF; cdr3_nt: TGTGCCAGCAGTTACGGACACCTGAGCACTGAAGCTTTCTTT
j_call: TRBJ2-3; v_call: TRBV9; d_call: TRBD1; cdr3_length: 15; clone_size: .; cdr3_aa: CASSVPGQGTDTQYF; cdr3_nt: TGTGCCAGCAGCGTACCGGGACAGGGCACAGATACGCAGTATTTT
j_call: TRBJ1-5; v_call: TRBV19; d_call: TRBD1; cdr3_length: 14; clone_size: .; cdr3_aa: CASDRTGIIQPQHF; cdr3_nt: TGTGCCAGTGATCGGACAGGGATCATTCAGCCCCAGCATTTT
j_call: TRBJ1-2; v_call: TRBV7-9; d_call: TRBD1; cdr3_length: 14; clone_size: .; cdr3_aa: CASTDRAGIYGYTF; cdr3_nt: TGTGCCAGCACCGACAGGGCAGGGATATATGGCTACACCTTC
j_call: TRBJ1-2; v_call: TRBV5-1; d_call: .; cdr3_length: 13; clone_size: once; cdr3_aa: CASSLDRVDGYTF; cdr3_nt: TGCGCCAGCAGCTTGGACAGGGTTGATGGCTACACCTTC
j_call: TRBJ2-1; v_call: TRBV11-2; d_call: .; cdr3_length: 15; clone_size: .; cdr3_aa: CASSLVGGTYNEQFF; cdr3_nt: TGTGCCAGCAGCTTAGTTGGTGGGACCTACAATGAGCAGTTCTTC
j_call: TRBJ2-3; v_call: TRBV9; d_call: .; cdr3_length: 15; clone_size: .; cdr3_aa: CASSVAGERTDTQYF; cdr3_nt: TGTGCCAGCAGCGTAGCGGGGGAGCGCACAGATACGCAGTATTTT
j_call: TRBJ2-3; v_call: TRBV27; d_call: TRBD1; cdr3_length: 15; clone_size: .; cdr3_aa: CASSLSGTVLDTQYF; cdr3_nt: TGTGCCAGCAGTTTATCAGGGACAGTTTTAGATACGCAGTATTTT
j_call: TRBJ1-1; v_call: TRBV12-5; d_call: .; cdr3_length: 11; clone_size: .; cdr3_aa: CASGELAEAFF; cdr3_nt: TGTGCTAGTGGGGAACTGGCTGAAGCTTTCTTT
j_call: TRBJ2-1; v_call: TRBV7-2; d_call: .; cdr3_length: 14; clone_size: .; cdr3_aa: CASSPLDGYNEQFF; cdr3_nt: TGTGCCAGCAGCCCTCTGGACGGGTACAATGAGCAGTTCTTC